This passage covers 18 T cell receptor beta chains from one sample sequenced in a study of post-analysis software for immune sequencing data. Study-wide points: Among roughly five TRBV segments more frequent in patients than controls were TRBV5-6, TRBV5-1 and TRBV20-1.

Built from TCR beta cDNA, the libraries had unique molecular identifiers in them. One entry per CDR3 protein, called by TCRdb with MiXCR from the PCR reads. The profile shows 740,000 or so distinct CDR3 sequences, under 70% of them singletons. Their target antigens are unknown. Sequencing was carried out using blood. These receptors were obtained from a girl aged 5 to 17 with multiple sclerosis.

V usage is TRBV4-2 and J usage is TRBJ2-1; 7 nucleotides align to TRBD2. CDR3 size: 16 residues. Trimming cost V 0 bases and J 4 bases; bases outside gene matches: 6. Germline CDR1 is LGHNA and CDR2 is YNFKEQ. The CDR3 DNA reads TGTGCCAGCAGCCAAGATCGGGCTAGCGGATACAATGAGCAGTTCTTC. It yields the protein CASSQDRASGYNEQFF.

This chain connects TRBV5-1 to TRBJ1-1, with 7 bases fitting TRBD1. The CDR3 covers 13 residues. The J segment lost 8 bases and the V segment lost 0 bases, leaving 4 bases of the junction unmatched. The germline V gene has CDR1 SGHRS and CDR2 YFSETQ. The CDR3 here is CASSLARDREAFF. The CDR3 region has the DNA TGCGCCAGCAGCTTGGCCAGGGACAGAGAAGCTTTCTTT.

On this clonotype: At one boundary the junction diverges from the germline segment, which might be a read error. This chain connects TRBV9 to TRBJ2-7; possibly TRBD1 for D (6 bases). Near its end, the DNA agrees better with TRBJ2-5, so the J call may be wrong. The CDR3 extends over 15 amino acids. Germline CDR1 reads SGDLS; CDR2 reads YYNGEE. The CDR3 loop is CASSVDGQIQQTQYF. In DNA form, the CDR3 reads TGTGCCAGCAGCGTAGATGGACAGATCCAACAGACCCAGTACTTC.

The chain couples TRBV6-5 to TRBJ1-2, with TRBD1 matching 9 bases. CDR1 MNHEY and CDR2 SVGAGI come from the germline V gene. The CDR3 has 15 amino acids. The V segment lost 7 bases and the J segment 4 bases; nucleotides outside the gene matches: 10. Here the CDR3 reads CASTPGQGRGYGYTF. CDR3 in DNA: TGTGCCAGCACCCCGGGACAGGGTCGGGGCTATGGCTACACCTTC.

The gene calls are TRBV4-1 and TRBJ1-5; TRBD1 might be the D (6 bases). Deletions cut 2 bases from V and 6 bases from J, with 11 bases between. CDR1 and CDR2 (germline): MGHRA, YSYEKL. The CDR3 runs 14 residues. CDR3 residues: CASSQQGPSQPQHF. The CDR3 DNA reads TGCGCCAGCAGCCAACAGGGGCCCAGTCAGCCCCAGCATTTT.

This clonotype was recorded at least ten times. V usage is TRBV6-1 and J usage is TRBJ2-5; 10 bases are shared with TRBD2. V lost 4 bases, J lost 1 base, and 3 bases stayed unmatched. Per germline, CDR1 MNHNS and CDR2 SASEGT. This CDR3 comprises 15 residues. The CDR3 is CASSGLAGAQETQYF. The CDR3 DNA reads as TGTGCCAGCAGTGGGCTAGCGGGGGCCCAAGAGACCCAGTACTTC.

V usage is TRBV7-2 and J usage is TRBJ1-2; D possibly corresponds to TRBD1 (5 bases). This CDR3 region has 13 residues. Germline assignment: CDR1 SGHTA and CDR2 FQGNSA. Trimming shortened V by 1 base and J by 6 bases, and 9 bases separated the two germline ends. In DNA, the CDR3 is TGTGCCAGCAGCTTAGAACCGGGGCATGGCTACACCTTC. Its protein is CASSLEPGHGYTF.

The rearrangement links TRBV20-1 to TRBJ2-1; 7 bases match TRBD2. CDR1 and CDR2 from the germline V gene are DFQATT and SNEGSKA (reference sequence). Losses at the gene ends were 1 base for V and 3 bases for J; bases not matched to a gene: 3. The CDR3 consists of 14 residues. The CDR3 here is CSARGAGVYNEQFF. For the CDR3, the DNA is TGCAGTGCTAGAGGTGCGGGAGTCTACAATGAGCAGTTCTTC.

CDR3 DNA sequence: TGCAGCGTTTTGGACAGGGAATTCTACGAGCAGTACTTC. It yields the protein CSVLDREFYEQYF. The V and J genes are TRBV29-1 and TRBJ2-7, with 8 bases aligning to TRBD1. The V segment lost 5 bases and the J segment 3 bases; nucleotides outside the gene matches: 6. The CDR3 runs 13 residues. Germline V gene lookup returns CDR1 SQVTM and CDR2 ANQGSEA.

This clonotype has just one count. The CDR3 is CASGRGDTYEQYF. The CDR3 coding sequence is TGTGCTAGTGGTCGGGGGGACACCTACGAGCAGTACTTC. This chain joins TRBV12-5 and TRBJ2-7; D is perhaps TRBD2 (7 bases). CDR3 size: 13 residues. Trimming removed 5 bases at V and 2 bases at J, with 10 bases between. Per germline, CDR1 LGHNT and CDR2 FRNRAP.

This clonotype showed up just a few times. The rearrangement links TRBV9 to TRBJ2-1; D may match TRBD1 or TRBD2 (6 bases each). Trimming left V 0 bases short and J 0 bases short, with 10 bases between. CDR1 SGDLS and CDR2 YYNGEE come from the germline V gene. The CDR3 contains 16 residues. The CDR3 is CASSVEGGSSYNEQFF. CDR3 coding DNA: TGTGCCAGCAGCGTAGAAGGGGGGAGCTCCTACAATGAGCAGTTCTTC.

The CDR3 loop reads CASSYGPQGSYEQYF. CDR3 DNA: TGTGCCAGCAGTTACGGACCACAGGGCTCCTACGAGCAGTACTTC. This chain links TRBV6-5 with TRBJ2-7; D perhaps matches TRBD1 (6 bases). CDR3 length: 15 amino acids. CDR1 and CDR2 (germline): MNHEY, SVGAGI. V lost 2 bases, J lost 0 bases, and 11 bases lay in between.

The genes are TRBV5-5 and TRBJ2-5; D unresolved. This CDR3 is built from 13 residues. Germline assignment: CDR1 SGHKS and CDR2 YYEKEE (reference sequence). The ends were cut back, 4 bases at V and 5 bases at J, with 12 bases in the middle. CDR3 amino acids: CASSLLGSETQYF. The DNA of the CDR3 is TGTGCCAGCAGCCTGCTCGGGTCGGAGACCCAGTACTTC.

This clonotype was counted between two and nine times. The rearrangement joins TRBV7-9 to TRBJ2-5; 7 positions agree with TRBD1. Germline CDR1 is SEHNR and CDR2 is FQNEAQ (reference sequence). The CDR3 runs 13 residues. Germline trimming cut 11 bases from V and 1 base from J; bases unmatched to any gene: 7. The CDR3, as DNA: TGTGCCGGGAAGACAGGGACCCAAGAGACCCAGTACTTC. As protein: CAGKTGTQETQYF.

The chain uses TRBV7-2 and TRBJ1-4; maybe TRBD1 (5 bases). CDR3 size: 13 residues. Germline CDR1 and CDR2: SGHTA and FQGNSA. The germline V and J ends were trimmed by 2 bases and 7 bases, with 8 bases remaining between them. CDR3 loop: CASSLQGREKLFF. The CDR3 DNA follows: TGTGCCAGCAGCTTACAGGGCCGTGAAAAACTGTTTTTT.

This chain joins TRBV10-3 and TRBJ2-6; D is perhaps TRBD2 (6 bases). The CDR3 is 15 amino acids. With 4 bases removed from V and 0 bases from J, the gap between germline ends came to 7 bases. Per germline, CDR1 ENHRY and CDR2 SYGVKD. The CDR3, as DNA: TGTGCCATCAGTGTCGGGGGCTCTGGGGCCAACGTCCTGACTTTC. This sequence encodes CAISVGGSGANVLTF.

This clonotype turned up a few times. The genes are TRBV29-1 and TRBJ2-5; a possible D gene is TRBD1 (6 bases). Germline V gene sequence: CDR1 SQVTM, CDR2 ANQGSEA. V shed 7 bases and J shed 5 bases, with 20 bases lying between them. The CDR3 spans 14 residues. CDR3 coding DNA: TGCAGCGCATCCCACGGTACAGGGTGGGAGACCCAGTACTTC. It is translated as CSASHGTGWETQYF.

The table lists this clonotype with a few counts. V gene TRBV25-1 combines with J gene TRBJ1-2, with TRBD1 as a possible D gene (5 bases). The CDR3 extends over 12 amino acids. Per germline, CDR1 MGHDK and CDR2 SYGVNS. V lost 4 bases and J lost 5, with 8 bases in between. CDR3 residues: CASSAQGYGYTF. The CDR3 coding sequence is TGTGCCAGCAGTGCCCAGGGATATGGCTACACCTTC.